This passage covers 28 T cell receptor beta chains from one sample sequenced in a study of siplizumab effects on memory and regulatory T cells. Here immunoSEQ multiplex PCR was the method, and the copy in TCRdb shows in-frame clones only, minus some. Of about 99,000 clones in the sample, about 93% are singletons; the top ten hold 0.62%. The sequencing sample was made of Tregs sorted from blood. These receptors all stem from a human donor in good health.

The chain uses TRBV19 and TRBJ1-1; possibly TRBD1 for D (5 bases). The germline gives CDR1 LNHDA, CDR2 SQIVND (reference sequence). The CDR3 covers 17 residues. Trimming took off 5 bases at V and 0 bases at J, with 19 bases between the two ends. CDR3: CASSRDPGLGMNTEAFF. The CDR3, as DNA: TGTGCCAGTAGTCGAGACCCGGGACTGGGAATGAACACTGAAGCTTTCTTT.

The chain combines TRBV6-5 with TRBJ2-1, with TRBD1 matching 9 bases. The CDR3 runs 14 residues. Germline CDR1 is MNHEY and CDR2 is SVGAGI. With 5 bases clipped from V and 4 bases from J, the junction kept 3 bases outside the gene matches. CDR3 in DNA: TGTGCCAGCAGTATGGGGACAGGGTACAATGAGCAGTTCTTC. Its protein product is CASSMGTGYNEQFF.

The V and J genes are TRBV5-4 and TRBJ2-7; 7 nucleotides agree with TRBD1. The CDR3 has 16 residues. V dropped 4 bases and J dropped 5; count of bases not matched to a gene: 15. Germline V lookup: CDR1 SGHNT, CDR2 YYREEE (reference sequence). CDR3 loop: CASSPYPLGQPHEQYF. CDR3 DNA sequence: TGTGCCAGCAGCCCCTATCCCTTGGGACAGCCCCACGAGCAGTACTTC.

In nucleotides, the CDR3 is TGTGCCAGCAGCGTAGCGGGAGGTGGGCAGATTAGCTCTGGGGCCAACGTCCTGACTTTC. This translates into CASSVAGGGQISSGANVLTF. The V gene is TRBV9, the J gene TRBJ2-6, with TRBD2 identical over 7 bases. Trimming took 0 bases from V and 0 from J; bases not matched to a gene: 12. CDR3 length: 20 amino acids. Germline assignment: CDR1 SGDLS and CDR2 YYNGEE.

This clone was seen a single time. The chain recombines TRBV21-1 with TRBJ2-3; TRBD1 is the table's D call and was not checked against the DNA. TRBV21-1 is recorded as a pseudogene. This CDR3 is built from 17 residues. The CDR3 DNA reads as TGTGCCAGCAGCAAAGGGGACAGCAAGCTCCTCACAGATACGCAGTATTTT. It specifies CASSKGDSKLLTDTQYF.

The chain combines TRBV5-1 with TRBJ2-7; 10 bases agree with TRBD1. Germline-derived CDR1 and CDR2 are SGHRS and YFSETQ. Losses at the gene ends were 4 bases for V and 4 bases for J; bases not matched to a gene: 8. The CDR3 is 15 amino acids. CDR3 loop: CASSPGGTGAYEQYF. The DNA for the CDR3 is TGCGCCAGCAGCCCGGGAGGGACAGGGGCATACGAGCAGTACTTC.

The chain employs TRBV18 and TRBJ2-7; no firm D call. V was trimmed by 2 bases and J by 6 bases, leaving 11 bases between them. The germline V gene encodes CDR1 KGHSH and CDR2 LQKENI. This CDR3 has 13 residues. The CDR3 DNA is TGTGCCAGCTCACCAAAATCGACCACCGAGCAGTACTTC. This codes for CASSPKSTTEQYF.

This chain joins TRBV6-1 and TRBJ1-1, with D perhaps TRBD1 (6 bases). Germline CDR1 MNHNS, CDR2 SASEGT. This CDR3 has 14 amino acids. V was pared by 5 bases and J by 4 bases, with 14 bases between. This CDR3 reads CASSSTGMGTEAFF. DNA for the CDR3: TGTGCCAGCAGTTCGACAGGTATGGGCACTGAAGCTTTCTTT.

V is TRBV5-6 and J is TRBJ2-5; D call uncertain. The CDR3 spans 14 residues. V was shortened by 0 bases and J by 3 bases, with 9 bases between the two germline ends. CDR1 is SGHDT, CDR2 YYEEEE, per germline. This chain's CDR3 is CASSLGPREETQYF. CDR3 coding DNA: TGTGCCAGCAGCTTGGGACCACGAGAAGAGACCCAGTACTTC.

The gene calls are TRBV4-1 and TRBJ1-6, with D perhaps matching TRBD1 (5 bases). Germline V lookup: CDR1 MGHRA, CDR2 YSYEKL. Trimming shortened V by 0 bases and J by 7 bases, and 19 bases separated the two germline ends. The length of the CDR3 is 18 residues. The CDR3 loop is CASSQEILGEQRNSPLHF. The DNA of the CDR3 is TGCGCCAGCAGCCAAGAGATATTGGGGGAGCAAAGAAATTCACCCCTCCACTTT.

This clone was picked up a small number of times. The CDR3 sequence is CASGIGTEAFF. For the CDR3, the DNA is TGTGCCAGCGGAATTGGTACTGAAGCTTTCTTT. The chain is built from TRBV6-5 and TRBJ1-1; D is uncertain. The CDR3 contains 11 residues. The germline gives CDR1 MNHEY, CDR2 SVGAGI. V lost 8 bases to trimming and J lost 5 bases, with 9 bases between them.

In nucleotides, the CDR3 is TGCGCCAGCAGCGGGACTAGCGGGAGATGGAATGAGCAGTTCTTC. Its protein product is CASSGTSGRWNEQFF. The J gene is TRBJ2-1, the V gene TRBV5-1; TRBD2 matches at 14 bases. V gave up 4 bases and J gave up 7 bases; unmatched junction bases: 4. Germline V gives CDR1 SGHRS, CDR2 YFSETQ. CDR3 length: 15 amino acids.

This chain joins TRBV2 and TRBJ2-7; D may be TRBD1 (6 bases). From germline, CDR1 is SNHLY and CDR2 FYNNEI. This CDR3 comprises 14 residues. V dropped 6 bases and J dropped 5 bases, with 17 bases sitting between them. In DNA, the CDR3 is TGTGCCAGCAGGGTATACAGGGTTTTAGACGAGCAGTACTTC. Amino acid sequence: CASRVYRVLDEQYF.

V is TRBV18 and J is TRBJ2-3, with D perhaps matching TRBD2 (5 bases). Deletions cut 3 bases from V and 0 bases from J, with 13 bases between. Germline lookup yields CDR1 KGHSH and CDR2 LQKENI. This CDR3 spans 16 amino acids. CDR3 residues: CASSPGLSISTDTQYF. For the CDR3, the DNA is TGTGCCAGCTCACCTGGACTTTCCATTAGCACAGATACGCAGTATTTT. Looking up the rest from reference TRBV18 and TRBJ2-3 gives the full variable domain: NAGVMQNPRHLVRRRGQEARLRCSPMKGHSHVYWYRQLPEEGLKFMVYLQKENIIDESGMPKERFSAEFPKEGPSILRIQQVVRGDSAAYFCASSPGLSISTDTQYFGPGTRLTVL.

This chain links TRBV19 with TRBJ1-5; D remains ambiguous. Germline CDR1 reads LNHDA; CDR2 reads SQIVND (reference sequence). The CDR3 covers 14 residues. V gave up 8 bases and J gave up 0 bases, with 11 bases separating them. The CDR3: CASVRTNSNQPQHF. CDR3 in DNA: TGTGCCAGTGTCCGAACGAATAGCAATCAGCCCCAGCATTTT.

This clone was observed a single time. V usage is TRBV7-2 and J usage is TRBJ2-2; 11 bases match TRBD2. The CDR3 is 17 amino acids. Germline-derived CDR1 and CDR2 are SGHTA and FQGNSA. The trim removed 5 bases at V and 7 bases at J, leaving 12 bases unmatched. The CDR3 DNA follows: TGTGCCAGCAGCCTCCAAACTAGCGGGAGTTTTATCGGGGAGCTGTTTTTT. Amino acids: CASSLQTSGSFIGELFF.

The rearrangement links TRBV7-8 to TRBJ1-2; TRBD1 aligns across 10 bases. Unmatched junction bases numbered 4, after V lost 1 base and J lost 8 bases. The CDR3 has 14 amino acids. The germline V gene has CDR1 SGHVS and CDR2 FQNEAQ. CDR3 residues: CASSLGGQGRGYTF. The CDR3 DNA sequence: TGTGCCAGCAGCTTAGGGGGACAGGGGAGGGGCTACACCTTC.

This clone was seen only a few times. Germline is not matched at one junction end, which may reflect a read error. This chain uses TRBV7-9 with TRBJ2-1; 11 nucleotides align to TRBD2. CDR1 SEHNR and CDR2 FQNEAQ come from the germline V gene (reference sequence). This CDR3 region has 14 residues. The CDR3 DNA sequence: TGTGCCAGCAGCCTAGCGGGGGGCCCCGATGAGCAGTTCTTC. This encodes CASSLAGGPDEQFF.

The CDR3 here is CASSERGAGVTDTQYF. CDR3 sequence (DNA): TGCGCCAGCAGTGAGAGGGGGGCCGGGGTGACAGATACGCAGTATTTT. This chain joins TRBV10-1 and TRBJ2-3; D may correspond to TRBD1 or TRBD2 (6 bases each). CDR1 is WNHNN, CDR2 SYGVQD, per germline (reference sequence). The V and J ends lost 2 bases and 3 bases respectively, with 15 bases between them. This CDR3 is 16 amino acids long.

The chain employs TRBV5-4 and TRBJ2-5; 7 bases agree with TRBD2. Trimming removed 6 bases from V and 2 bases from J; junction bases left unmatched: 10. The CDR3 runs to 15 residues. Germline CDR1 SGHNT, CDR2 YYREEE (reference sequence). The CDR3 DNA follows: TGTGCCAGCACCACATCCCCGGGACTACAAGAGACCCAGTACTTC. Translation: CASTTSPGLQETQYF.

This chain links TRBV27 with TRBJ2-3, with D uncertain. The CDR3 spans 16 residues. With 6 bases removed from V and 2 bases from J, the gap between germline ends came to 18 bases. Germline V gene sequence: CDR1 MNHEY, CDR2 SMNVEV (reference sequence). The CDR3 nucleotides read TGTGCCAGCAGGGGTCGTGGTGATTACCCCACAGATACGCAGTATTTT. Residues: CASRGRGDYPTDTQYF.

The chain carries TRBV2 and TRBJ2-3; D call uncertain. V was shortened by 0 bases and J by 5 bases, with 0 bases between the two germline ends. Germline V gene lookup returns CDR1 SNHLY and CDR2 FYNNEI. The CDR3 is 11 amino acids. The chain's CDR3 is CASSEADTQYF. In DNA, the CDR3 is TGTGCCAGCAGTGAAGCAGATACGCAGTATTTT.

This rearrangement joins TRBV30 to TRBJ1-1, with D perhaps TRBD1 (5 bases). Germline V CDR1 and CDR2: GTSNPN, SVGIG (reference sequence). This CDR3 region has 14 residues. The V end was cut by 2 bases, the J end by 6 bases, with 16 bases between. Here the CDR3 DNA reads TGTGCCTGGAGTCCCCTCGGCAGGGTGGCTGAAGCTTTCTTT. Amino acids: CAWSPLGRVAEAFF.

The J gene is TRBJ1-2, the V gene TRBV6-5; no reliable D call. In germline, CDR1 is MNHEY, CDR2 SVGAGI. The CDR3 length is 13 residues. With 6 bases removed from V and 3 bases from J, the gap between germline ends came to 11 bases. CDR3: CASSLWPDYGYTF. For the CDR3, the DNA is TGTGCCAGCAGCCTTTGGCCGGACTATGGCTACACCTTC.

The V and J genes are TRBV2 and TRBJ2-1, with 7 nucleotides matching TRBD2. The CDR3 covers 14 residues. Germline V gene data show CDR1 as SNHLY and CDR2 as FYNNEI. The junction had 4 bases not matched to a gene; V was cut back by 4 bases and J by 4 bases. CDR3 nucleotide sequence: TGTGCCAGCAGTGTGAGCGGGGTTTACAATGAGCAGTTCTTC. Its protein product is CASSVSGVYNEQFF.

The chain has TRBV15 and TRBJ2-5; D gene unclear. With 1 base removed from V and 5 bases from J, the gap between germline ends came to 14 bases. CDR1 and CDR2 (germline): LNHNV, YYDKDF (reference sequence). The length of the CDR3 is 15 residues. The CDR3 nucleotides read TGTGCCACCAGCAGAGCCCTCGTCGGATTGGAGACCCAGTACTTC. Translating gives CATSRALVGLETQYF.

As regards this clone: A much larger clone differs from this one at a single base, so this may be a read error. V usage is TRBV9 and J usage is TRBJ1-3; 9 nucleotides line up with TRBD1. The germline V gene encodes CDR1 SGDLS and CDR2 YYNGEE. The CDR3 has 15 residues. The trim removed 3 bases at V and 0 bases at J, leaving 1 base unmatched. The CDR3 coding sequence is TGTGCCAGCAGCGCGACAGGGGGCTCTGGAAACACCATATATTTT. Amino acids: CASSATGGSGNTIYF.

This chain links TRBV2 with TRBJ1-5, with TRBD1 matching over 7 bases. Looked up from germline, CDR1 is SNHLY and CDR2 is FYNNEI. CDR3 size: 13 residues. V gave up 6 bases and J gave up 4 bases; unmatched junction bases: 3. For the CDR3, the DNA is TGTGCCAGCAGAAGGGACAGAAATCAGCCCCAGCATTTT. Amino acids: CASRRDRNQPQHF.